This TCR beta chain was sequenced for a study of blood T cell repertoires in COVID-19. Turning to the study itself: Samples representing acute and convalescent COVID-19 were sourced from the United States, Italy and Spain. The cDNA or gDNA used as material had been derived from T cells, B-cell-depleted T cells, or PBMCs.

Source study methods: Counts of nucleated cells, estimated from reference gene primer amplification, were obtained. Only in-frame clones appear in the TCRdb table, and some are missing; sequencing was by immunoSEQ multiplex PCR. That table gives V, J and clone size, and the DNA gave D and trimming. The data hold about 140,000 clones, with 77% observed a single time. V was clipped by 0 bases and J by 5 bases, with 10 bases between them. This CDR3 spans 14 amino acids. Germline values: CDR1 LGHDT, CDR2 YNNKEL (reference sequence). The chain employs TRBV3-1 (or the pseudogene TRBV3-2) and TRBJ1-1; D gene unclear. The clonotype originates from a woman in her 50s with active or convalescent COVID-19. The sequenced sample consisted of peripheral blood. CDR3 DNA: TGTGCCAGCAGCCAAGATCTAGTTCGGACTGAAGCTTTCTTT. It codes for CASSQDLVRTEAFF.